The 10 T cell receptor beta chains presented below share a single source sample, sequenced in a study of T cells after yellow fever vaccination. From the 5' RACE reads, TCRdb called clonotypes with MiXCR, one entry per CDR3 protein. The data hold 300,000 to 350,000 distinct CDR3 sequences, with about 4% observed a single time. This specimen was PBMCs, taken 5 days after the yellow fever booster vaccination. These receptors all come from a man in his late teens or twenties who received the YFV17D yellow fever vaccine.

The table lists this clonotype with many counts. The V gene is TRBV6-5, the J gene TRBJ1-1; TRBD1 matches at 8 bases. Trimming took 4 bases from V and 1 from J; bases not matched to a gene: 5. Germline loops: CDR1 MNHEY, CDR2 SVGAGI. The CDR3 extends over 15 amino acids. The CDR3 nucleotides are TGTGCCAGCAGTTCCTCCGGACAGGGGAACACTGAAGCTTTCTTT. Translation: CASSSSGQGNTEAFF.

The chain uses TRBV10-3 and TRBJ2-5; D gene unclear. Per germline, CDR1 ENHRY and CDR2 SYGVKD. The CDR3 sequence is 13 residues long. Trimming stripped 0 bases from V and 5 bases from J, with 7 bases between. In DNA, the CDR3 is TGTGCCATCAGTGAGTCAGGAAGGGAGACCCAGTACTTC. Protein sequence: CAISESGRETQYF.

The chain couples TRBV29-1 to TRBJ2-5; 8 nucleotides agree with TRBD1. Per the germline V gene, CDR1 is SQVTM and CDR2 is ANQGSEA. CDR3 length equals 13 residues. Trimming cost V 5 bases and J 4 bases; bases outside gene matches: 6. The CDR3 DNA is TGCAGCGTTCCCCAGGGGGCTTCAGAGACCCAGTACTTC. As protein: CSVPQGASETQYF. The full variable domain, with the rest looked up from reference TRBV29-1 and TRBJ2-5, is SAVISQKPSRDICQRGTSLTIQCQVDSQVTMMFWYRQQPGQSLTLIATANQGSEATYESGFVIDKFPISRPNLTFSTLTVSNMSPEDSSIYLCSVPQGASETQYFGPGTRLLVL.

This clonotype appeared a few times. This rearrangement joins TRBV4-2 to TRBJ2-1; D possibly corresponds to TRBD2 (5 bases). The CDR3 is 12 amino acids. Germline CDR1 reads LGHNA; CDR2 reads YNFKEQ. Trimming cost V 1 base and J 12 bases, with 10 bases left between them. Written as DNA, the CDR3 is TGTGCCAGCAGCCAAGGGTTTCGGGGGCAGTTCTTC. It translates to CASSQGFRGQFF.

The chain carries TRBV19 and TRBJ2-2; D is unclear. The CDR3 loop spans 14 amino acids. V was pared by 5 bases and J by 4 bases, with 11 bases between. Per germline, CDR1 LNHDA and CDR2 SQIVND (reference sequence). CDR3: CASSWLVGTGELFF. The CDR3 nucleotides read TGTGCCAGTAGTTGGCTAGTAGGCACCGGGGAGCTGTTTTTT. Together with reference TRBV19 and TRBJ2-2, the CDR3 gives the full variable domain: DGGITQSPKYLFRKEGQNVTLSCEQNLNHDAMYWYRQDPGQGLRLIYYSQIVNDFQKGDIAEGYSVSREKKESFPLTVTSAQKNPTAFYLCASSWLVGTGELFFGEGSRLTVL.

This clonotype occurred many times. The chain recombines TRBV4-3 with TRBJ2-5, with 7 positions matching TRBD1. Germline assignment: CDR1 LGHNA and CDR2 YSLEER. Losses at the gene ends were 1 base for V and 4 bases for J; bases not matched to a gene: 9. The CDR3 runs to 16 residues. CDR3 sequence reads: CASSQAEGGWVETQYF. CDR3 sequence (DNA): TGCGCCAGCAGCCAAGCGGAAGGGGGCTGGGTAGAGACCCAGTACTTC.

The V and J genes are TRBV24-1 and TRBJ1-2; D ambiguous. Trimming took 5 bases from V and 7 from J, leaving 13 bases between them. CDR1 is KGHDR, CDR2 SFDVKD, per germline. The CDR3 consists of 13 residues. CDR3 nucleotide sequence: TGTGCCACCAGTGTATATGGTTTGGCTGGCTACACCTTC. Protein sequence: CATSVYGLAGYTF.

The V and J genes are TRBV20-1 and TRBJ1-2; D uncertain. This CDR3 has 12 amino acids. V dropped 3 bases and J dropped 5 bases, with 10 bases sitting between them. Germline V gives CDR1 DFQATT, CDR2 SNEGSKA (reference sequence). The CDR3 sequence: CSARGIGYGYTF. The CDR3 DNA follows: TGCAGTGCTAGGGGGATTGGATATGGCTACACCTTC.

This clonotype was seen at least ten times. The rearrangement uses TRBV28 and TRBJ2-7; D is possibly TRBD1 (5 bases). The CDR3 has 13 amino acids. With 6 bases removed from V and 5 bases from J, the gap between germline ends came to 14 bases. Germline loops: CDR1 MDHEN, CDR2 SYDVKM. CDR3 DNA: TGTGCCAGCAGGGGCAGGGTGATTCACGAGCAGTACGTC. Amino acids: CASRGRVIHEQYV.

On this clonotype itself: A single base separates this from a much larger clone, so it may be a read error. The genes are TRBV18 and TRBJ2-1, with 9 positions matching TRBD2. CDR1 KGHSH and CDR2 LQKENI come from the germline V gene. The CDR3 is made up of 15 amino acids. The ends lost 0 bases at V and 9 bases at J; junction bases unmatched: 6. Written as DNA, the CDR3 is TGTGCCAGCTCACCACCGACTAGCGGTGACAGTGAGCAGTTCTTC. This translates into CASSPPTSGDSEQFF.